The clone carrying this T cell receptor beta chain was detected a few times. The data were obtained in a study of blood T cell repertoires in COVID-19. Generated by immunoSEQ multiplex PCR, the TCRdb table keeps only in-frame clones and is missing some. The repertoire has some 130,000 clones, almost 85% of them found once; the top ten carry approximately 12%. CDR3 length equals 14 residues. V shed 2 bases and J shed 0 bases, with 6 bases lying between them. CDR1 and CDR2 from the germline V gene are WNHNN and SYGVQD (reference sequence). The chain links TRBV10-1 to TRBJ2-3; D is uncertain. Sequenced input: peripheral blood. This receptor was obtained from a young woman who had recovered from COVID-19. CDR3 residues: CASSEGGSTDTQYF. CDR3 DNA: TGCGCCAGCAGTGAGGGCGGTAGCACAGATACGCAGTATTTT.